This TCR beta chain stems from a study of T cells in Graves' hyperthyroidism and ophthalmopathy. The CDR3 sequence is 12 residues long. In germline, CDR1 is SNHLY, CDR2 FYNNEI. Trimming left V 7 bases short and J 8 bases short, with 14 bases between. This clonotype has at least ten counts. Its antigen is not identified. RNA transcripts served as the template for amplifying TCR beta CDR3 regions. RT-PCR in the first round (using the HTBI primer set) targeted the TCR CDR3. TCRdb processed the multiplex PCR reads anew with MiXCR; each CDR3 protein has one entry. The table shows about 740,000 distinct CDR3 sequences, with 11% to 15% occurring only once. Participants, patients aged 18 to 65, had newly diagnosed hyperthyroidism with a duration under 2 months. The diagnostic basis comprised clinical symptoms, serum thyroxine and TRAb, thyroid ultrasound and orbital computed tomography. Fresh 10 ml peripheral blood yielded PBMCs.

Findings of the study overall: Blood also contained most expanded thyroid clonotypes above 0.001.

This chain uses TRBV2 with TRBJ1-2; a possible D gene is TRBD1 (5 bases). This clonotype was sampled from a woman under 30 with Graves' hyperthyroidism. The sequenced sample consisted of blood. CDR3 sequence (DNA): TGTGCCAGCAAGGACCCGGGGGAGGGCTACACCTTC. This codes for CASKDPGEGYTF. The entire variable domain, with the rest obtained from reference TRBV2 and TRBJ1-2, is as follows: EPEVTQTPSHQVTQMGQEVILRCVPISNHLYFYWYRQILGQKVEFLVSFYNNEISEKSEIFDDQFSVERPDGSNFTLKIRSTKLEDSAMYFCASKDPGEGYTFGSGTRLTVV.